Below, 15 T cell receptor beta chains from the same sample are listed, as sequenced in a study of OX40 agonist ivuxolimab in advanced cancers. Libraries were prepared by immunoSEQ multiplex PCR; TCRdb keeps only in-frame clonotypes and omits some of them. Found here are roughly 86,000 clones, 90% of them singletons; the top ten hold more than 0.6%. The specimen was CD4+ or CD8+ T cells sorted from blood, collected in a trial of the OX40 agonist ivuxolimab. The origin of the receptors is an adult with an advanced solid tumor such as melanoma, head and neck, liver or kidney cancer.

The chain is built from TRBV25-1 and TRBJ1-2; 8 nucleotides align to TRBD1. CDR1 and CDR2 from the germline V gene are MGHDK and SYGVNS. The ends lost 7 bases at V and 1 base at J; junction bases unmatched: 11. The CDR3 is 16 residues long. This CDR3 is CASTAQTGAVNYGYTF. CDR3 in DNA: TGTGCCAGCACCGCCCAGACAGGGGCTGTTAACTATGGCTACACCTTC.

The chain combines TRBV18 with TRBJ2-5; D not resolved. Germline-derived CDR1 and CDR2 are KGHSH and LQKENI. Trimming cost V 6 bases and J 3 bases, with 14 bases left between them. The CDR3 length is 14 residues. The CDR3 protein is CASSRLTDEETQYF. CDR3 sequence (DNA): TGTGCCAGCTCCCGGTTGACGGACGAAGAGACCCAGTACTTC. The full variable domain, its missing parts supplied by reference TRBV18 and TRBJ2-5, is NAGVMQNPRHLVRRRGQEARLRCSPMKGHSHVYWYRQLPEEGLKFMVYLQKENIIDESGMPKERFSAEFPKEGPSILRIQQVVRGDSAAYFCASSRLTDEETQYFGPGTRLLVL.

The V call is TRBV10-3, the J call TRBJ2-3; the match to TRBD1 covers 10 bases. With V trimmed by 0 bases and J by 7 bases, 13 bases remained unmatched. The CDR3 has 18 residues. The germline CDR1 and CDR2 sequences are ENHRY and SYGVKD. The CDR3 bases are TGTGCCATCAGTGAGTCGACAGGGGGCTTAGCGGGACGAAATACGCAGTATTTT. Translation gives CAISESTGGLAGRNTQYF.

The chain carries TRBV25-1 and TRBJ2-5; possible D gene TRBD1, 6 bases. Trimming pared 6 bases from V and 4 bases from J, leaving 12 bases between. This CDR3 contains 13 residues. Germline V CDR1 and CDR2: MGHDK, SYGVNS. The CDR3 spells CASSTGFRETQYF. CDR3 DNA sequence: TGTGCCAGCAGCACAGGGTTCCGAGAGACCCAGTACTTC.

This clone was recorded only once. The chain recombines TRBV19 with TRBJ2-1, with 8 positions matching TRBD1. CDR1 is LNHDA and CDR2 is SQIVND in the germline V gene (reference sequence). V was clipped by 4 bases and J by 8 bases; unmatched bases: 13. The CDR3 is 16 amino acids. The CDR3 DNA is TGTGCCAGTAGTACCAGGACAGGGAGGAGGGGGCATGAGCAGTTCTTC. Its protein is CASSTRTGRRGHEQFF.

The chain recombines TRBV7-9 with TRBJ2-1, with 7 bases matching TRBD1. The germline gives CDR1 SEHNR, CDR2 FQNEAQ (reference sequence). V was pared by 10 bases and J by 5 bases, with 5 bases of the junction left unmatched. The CDR3 totals 12 residues. The CDR3 region is CATEGANNEQFF. CDR3 sequence (DNA): TGTGCCACCGAGGGGGCGAACAATGAGCAGTTCTTC. Full variable domain (outside the CDR3, taken from reference TRBV7-9 and TRBJ2-1): DTGVSQNPRHKITKRGQNVTFRCDPISEHNRLYWYRQTLGQGPEFLTYFQNEAQLEKSRLLSDRFSAERPKGSFSTLEIQRTEQGDSAMYLCATEGANNEQFFGPGTRLTVL.

The V and J genes are TRBV29-1 and TRBJ1-1; D is perhaps TRBD1 (5 bases). Germline values: CDR1 SQVTM, CDR2 ANQGSEA. The CDR3 has 12 amino acids. V shed 6 bases and J shed 1 base, with 9 bases lying between them. The CDR3 DNA reads as TGCAGCGTGTCCCAGGGGAACACTGAAGCTTTCTTT. Translated, it gives CSVSQGNTEAFF. Together with reference TRBV29-1 and TRBJ1-1, the CDR3 gives the full variable domain: SAVISQKPSRDICQRGTSLTIQCQVDSQVTMMFWYRQQPGQSLTLIATANQGSEATYESGFVIDKFPISRPNLTFSTLTVSNMSPEDSSIYLCSVSQGNTEAFFGQGTRLTVV.

V gene TRBV7-2 combines with J gene TRBJ2-1; 9 positions match TRBD1. The CDR3 extends over 15 amino acids. Trimming at V came to 4 bases and at J to 4 bases, leaving 5 bases not matched to a gene. Germline V gene lookup returns CDR1 SGHTA and CDR2 FQGNSA. CDR3 coding DNA: TGTGCCAGCAGCTCTGGACAGGGGAGTTACAATGAGCAGTTCTTC. It specifies CASSSGQGSYNEQFF.

The J gene is TRBJ1-1, the V gene TRBV7-3; no firm D call. The germline gives CDR1 SGHTA, CDR2 FQGTGA. The V gene lost 5 bases and the J gene lost 8 bases, with 15 bases spanning the gap. The CDR3 consists of 13 residues. DNA for the CDR3: TGTGCCAGCAGCCCCTTCCGAGGGTGGGAAGCTTTCTTT. As protein: CASSPFRGWEAFF.

The chain employs TRBV7-9 and TRBJ2-2, with 8 bases identical to TRBD1. V was clipped by 6 bases and J by 2 bases; unmatched bases: 8. The CDR3 has 16 residues. CDR1 is SEHNR, CDR2 FQNEAQ, per germline (reference sequence). CDR3 nucleotides: TGTGCCAGCAGTCGACGACAGGGGATAAACACCGGGGAGCTGTTTTTT. Translated, it gives CASSRRQGINTGELFF.

The chain recombines TRBV30 with TRBJ1-3; D gene uncertain. V gave up 2 bases and J gave up 4 bases, with 6 bases separating them. CDR1 and CDR2 (germline): GTSNPN, SVGIG (reference sequence). The CDR3 is 12 amino acids. The CDR3 reads CAWSLQGNTIYF. The CDR3 DNA is TGTGCCTGGAGTTTGCAGGGAAACACCATATATTTT.

V and J are TRBV28 and TRBJ2-2; 15 bases line up with TRBD2. V lost 4 bases and J lost 7; bases outside the gene matches: 7. This CDR3 has 17 amino acids. In germline, CDR1 is MDHEN, CDR2 SYDVKM. The CDR3 spells CASSYGLAGGGIGELFF. CDR3 bases: TGTGCCAGCAGTTATGGACTAGCGGGAGGGGGCATCGGGGAGCTGTTTTTT.

The chain recombines TRBV14 with TRBJ1-2; D may be TRBD1 (6 bases). V was shortened by 1 base and J by 8 bases, with 11 bases between the two germline ends. CDR1 and CDR2 from the germline V gene are SGHDN and FVKESK. The CDR3 totals 13 residues. Here the CDR3 DNA reads TGTGCCAGCAGCCAAGCCGGGGGGGGCGGCTACACCTTC. Translating gives CASSQAGGGGYTF. Full variable domain (missing parts from reference TRBV14 and TRBJ1-2): EAGVTQFPSHSVIEKGQTVTLRCDPISGHDNLYWYRRVMGKEIKFLLHFVKESKQDESGMPNNRFLAERTGGTYSTLKVQPAELEDSGVYFCASSQAGGGGYTFGSGTRLTVV.

Points on this clone: This sample includes further DNA sequences coding for the same CDR3. The chain has TRBV6-6 and TRBJ2-7; D is uncertain. CDR1 is MNHNY and CDR2 is SVGAGI in the germline V gene (reference sequence). V was trimmed by 0 bases and J by 2 bases, leaving 8 bases between them. The CDR3 covers 14 residues. The CDR3 sequence is CASSYSGQTYEQYF. The CDR3 DNA follows: TGTGCCAGCAGTTACTCTGGGCAGACCTACGAGCAGTACTTC.

The DNA of the CDR3 is TGTGCCACGGGGATAGCGGGGACCAAAAACATTCAGTACTTC. This codes for CATGIAGTKNIQYF. The chain links TRBV5-4 to TRBJ2-4, with 8 nucleotides matching TRBD2. Germline V gene lookup returns CDR1 SGHNT and CDR2 YYREEE (reference sequence). The CDR3 is made up of 14 amino acids. J gave up 2 bases and V 9 bases, and 7 bases lay outside the gene matches.